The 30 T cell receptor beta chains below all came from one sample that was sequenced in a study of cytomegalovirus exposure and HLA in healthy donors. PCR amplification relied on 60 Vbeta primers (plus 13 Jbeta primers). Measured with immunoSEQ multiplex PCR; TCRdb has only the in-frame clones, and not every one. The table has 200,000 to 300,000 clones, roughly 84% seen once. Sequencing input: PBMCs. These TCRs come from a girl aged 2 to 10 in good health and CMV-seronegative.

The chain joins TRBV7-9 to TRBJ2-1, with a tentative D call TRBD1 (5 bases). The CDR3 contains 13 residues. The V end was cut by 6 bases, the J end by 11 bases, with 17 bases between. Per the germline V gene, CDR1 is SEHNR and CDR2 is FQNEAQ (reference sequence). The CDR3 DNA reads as TGTGCCAGCAGTCGGCCTAAGGGGCGCAAGCAGTTCTTC. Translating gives CASSRPKGRKQFF.

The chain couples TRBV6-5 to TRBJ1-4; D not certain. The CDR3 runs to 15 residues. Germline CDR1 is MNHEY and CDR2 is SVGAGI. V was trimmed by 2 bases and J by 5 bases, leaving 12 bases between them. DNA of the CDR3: TGTGCCAGCAGTTACCGGCAGGCCAAAAATGAAAAACTGTTTTTT. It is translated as CASSYRQAKNEKLFF.

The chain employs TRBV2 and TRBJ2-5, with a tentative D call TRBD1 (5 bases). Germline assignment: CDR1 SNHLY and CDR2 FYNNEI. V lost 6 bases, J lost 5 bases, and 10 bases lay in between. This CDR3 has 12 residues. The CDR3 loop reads CASRQVPETQYF. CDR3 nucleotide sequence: TGTGCCAGCAGACAGGTCCCGGAGACCCAGTACTTC.

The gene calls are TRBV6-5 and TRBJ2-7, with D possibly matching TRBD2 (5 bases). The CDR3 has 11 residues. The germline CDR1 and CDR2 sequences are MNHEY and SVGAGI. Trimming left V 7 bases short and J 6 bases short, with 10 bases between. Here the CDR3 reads CASTRRGEQYF. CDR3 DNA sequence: TGTGCCAGCACCCGTCGGGGCGAGCAGTACTTC.

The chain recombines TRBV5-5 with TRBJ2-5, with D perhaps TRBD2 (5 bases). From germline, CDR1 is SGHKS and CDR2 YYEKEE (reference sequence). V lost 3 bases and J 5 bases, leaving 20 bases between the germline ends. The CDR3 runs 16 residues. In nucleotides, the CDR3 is TGTGCCAGCAGCTCTCATTCAGCGGAGTCGCGGGAGACCCAGTACTTC. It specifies CASSSHSAESRETQYF.

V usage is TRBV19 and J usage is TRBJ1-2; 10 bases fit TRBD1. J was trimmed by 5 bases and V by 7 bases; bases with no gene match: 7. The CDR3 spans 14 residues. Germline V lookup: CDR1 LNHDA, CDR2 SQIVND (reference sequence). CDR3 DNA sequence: TGTGCCAGTAAAGTGGGACAGGGGAGTTATGGCTACACCTTC. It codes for CASKVGQGSYGYTF.

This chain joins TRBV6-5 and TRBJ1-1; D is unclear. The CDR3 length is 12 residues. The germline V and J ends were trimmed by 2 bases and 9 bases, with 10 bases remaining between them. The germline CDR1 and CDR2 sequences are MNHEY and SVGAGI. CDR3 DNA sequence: TGTGCCAGCAGTTACGACACGAGACAAGCTTTCTTT. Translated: CASSYDTRQAFF.

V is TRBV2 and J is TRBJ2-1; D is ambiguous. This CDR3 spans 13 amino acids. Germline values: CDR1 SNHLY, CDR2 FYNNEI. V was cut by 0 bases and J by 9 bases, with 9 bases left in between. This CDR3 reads CASSEALLSEQFF. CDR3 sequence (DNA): TGTGCCAGCAGTGAAGCGCTTCTTAGTGAGCAGTTCTTC.

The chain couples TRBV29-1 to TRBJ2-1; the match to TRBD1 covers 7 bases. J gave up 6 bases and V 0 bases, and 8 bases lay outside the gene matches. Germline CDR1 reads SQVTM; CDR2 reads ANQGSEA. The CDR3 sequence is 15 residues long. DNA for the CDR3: TGCAGCGTTGAAGATCTCAGACAGGGTTTCAATGAGCAGTTCTTC. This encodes CSVEDLRQGFNEQFF.

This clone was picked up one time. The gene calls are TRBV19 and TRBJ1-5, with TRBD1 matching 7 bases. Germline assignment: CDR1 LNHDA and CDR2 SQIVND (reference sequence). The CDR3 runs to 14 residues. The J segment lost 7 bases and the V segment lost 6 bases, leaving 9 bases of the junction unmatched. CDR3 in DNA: TGTGCCAGTAGGAGAGGGACAGCAGCCCAGCCCCAGCATTTT. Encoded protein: CASRRGTAAQPQHF.

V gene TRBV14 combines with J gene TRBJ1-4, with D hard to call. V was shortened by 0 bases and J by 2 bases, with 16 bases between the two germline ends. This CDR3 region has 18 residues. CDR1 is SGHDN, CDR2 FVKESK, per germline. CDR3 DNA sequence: TGTGCCAGCAGCCAAGAAGGAACCCAGGTCGTGACTAATGAAAAACTGTTTTTT. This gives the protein CASSQEGTQVVTNEKLFF.

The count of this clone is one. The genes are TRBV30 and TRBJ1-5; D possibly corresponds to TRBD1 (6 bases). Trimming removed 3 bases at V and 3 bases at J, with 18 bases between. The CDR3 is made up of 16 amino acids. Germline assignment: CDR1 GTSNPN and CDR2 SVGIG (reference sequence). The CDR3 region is CAWSVGSDSLNQPQHF. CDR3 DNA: TGTGCCTGGAGCGTAGGTTCGGACAGCCTCAATCAGCCCCAGCATTTT.

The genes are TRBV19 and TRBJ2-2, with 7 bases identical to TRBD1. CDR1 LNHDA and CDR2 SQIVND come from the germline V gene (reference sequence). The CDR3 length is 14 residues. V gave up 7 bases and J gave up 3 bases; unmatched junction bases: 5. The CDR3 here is CASKRGRDTGELFF. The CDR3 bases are TGTGCCAGTAAGAGGGGGCGGGACACCGGGGAGCTGTTTTTT.

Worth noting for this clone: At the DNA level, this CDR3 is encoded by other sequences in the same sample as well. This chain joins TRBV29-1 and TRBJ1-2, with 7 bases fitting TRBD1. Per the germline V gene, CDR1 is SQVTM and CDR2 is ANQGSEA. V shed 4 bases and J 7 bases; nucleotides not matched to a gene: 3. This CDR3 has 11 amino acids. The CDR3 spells CSVGQGSGYTF. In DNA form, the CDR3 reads TGCAGCGTTGGACAGGGCTCTGGCTACACCTTC.

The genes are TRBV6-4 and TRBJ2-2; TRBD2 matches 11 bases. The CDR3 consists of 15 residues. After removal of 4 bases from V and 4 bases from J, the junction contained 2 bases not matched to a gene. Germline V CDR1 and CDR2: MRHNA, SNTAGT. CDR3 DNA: TGTGCCAGCAGTGCACTAGCGGGGGCCACCGGGGAGCTGTTTTTT. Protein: CASSALAGATGELFF.

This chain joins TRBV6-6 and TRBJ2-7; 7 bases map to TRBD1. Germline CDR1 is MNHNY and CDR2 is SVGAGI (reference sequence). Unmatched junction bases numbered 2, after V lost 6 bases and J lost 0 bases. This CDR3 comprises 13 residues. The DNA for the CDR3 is TGTGCCAGCAGGACAGGGAGCTCCTACGAGCAGTACTTC. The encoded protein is CASRTGSSYEQYF.

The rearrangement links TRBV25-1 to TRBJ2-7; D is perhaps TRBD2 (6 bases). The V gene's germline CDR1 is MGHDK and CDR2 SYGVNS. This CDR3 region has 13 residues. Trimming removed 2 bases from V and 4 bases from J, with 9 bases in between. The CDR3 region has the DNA TGTGCCAGCAGTGAAGGGGGGAGGTACGAGCAGTACTTC. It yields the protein CASSEGGRYEQYF.

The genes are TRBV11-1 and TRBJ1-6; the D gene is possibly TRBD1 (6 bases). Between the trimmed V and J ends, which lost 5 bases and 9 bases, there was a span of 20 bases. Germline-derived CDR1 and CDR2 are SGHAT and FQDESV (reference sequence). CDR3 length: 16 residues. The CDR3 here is CASSLDNRAAGSPLHF. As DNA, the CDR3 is TGTGCCAGCAGCCTTGACAACAGGGCGGCGGGTTCACCCCTCCACTTT.

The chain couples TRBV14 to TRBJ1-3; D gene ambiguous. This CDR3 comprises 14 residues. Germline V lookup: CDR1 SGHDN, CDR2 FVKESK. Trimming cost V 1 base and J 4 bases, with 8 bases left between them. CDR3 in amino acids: CASSQAGSGNTIYF. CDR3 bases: TGTGCCAGCAGCCAAGCAGGCAGCGGAAACACCATATATTTT. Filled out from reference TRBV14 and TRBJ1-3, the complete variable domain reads EAGVTQFPSHSVIEKGQTVTLRCDPISGHDNLYWYRRVMGKEIKFLLHFVKESKQDESGMPNNRFLAERTGGTYSTLKVQPAELEDSGVYFCASSQAGSGNTIYFGEGSWLTVV.

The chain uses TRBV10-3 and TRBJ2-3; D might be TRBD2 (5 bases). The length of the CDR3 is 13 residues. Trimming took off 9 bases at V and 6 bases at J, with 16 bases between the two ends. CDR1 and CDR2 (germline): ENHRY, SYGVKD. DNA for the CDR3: TGTGCCATATCGGGGTCTCTTTCCGATACGCAGTATTTT. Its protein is CAISGSLSDTQYF.

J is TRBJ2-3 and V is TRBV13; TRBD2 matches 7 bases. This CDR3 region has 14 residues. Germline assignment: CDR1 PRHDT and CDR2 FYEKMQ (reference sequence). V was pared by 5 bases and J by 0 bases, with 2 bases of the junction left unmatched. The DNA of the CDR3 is TGTGCCAGCAGCCGTAGCGGGAGCACAGATACGCAGTATTTT. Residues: CASSRSGSTDTQYF.

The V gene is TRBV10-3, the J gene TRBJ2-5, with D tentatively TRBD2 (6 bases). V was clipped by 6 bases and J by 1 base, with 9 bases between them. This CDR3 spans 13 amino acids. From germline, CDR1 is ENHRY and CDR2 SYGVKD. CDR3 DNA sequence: TGTGCCATCAGGGAACTAGCCCAAGAGACCCAGTACTTC. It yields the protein CAIRELAQETQYF.

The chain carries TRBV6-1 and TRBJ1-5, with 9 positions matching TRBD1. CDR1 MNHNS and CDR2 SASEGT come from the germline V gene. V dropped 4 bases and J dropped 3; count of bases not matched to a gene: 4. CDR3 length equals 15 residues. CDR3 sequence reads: CASSGRDRANQPQHF. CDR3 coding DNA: TGTGCCAGCAGTGGCCGGGACAGGGCCAATCAGCCCCAGCATTTT.

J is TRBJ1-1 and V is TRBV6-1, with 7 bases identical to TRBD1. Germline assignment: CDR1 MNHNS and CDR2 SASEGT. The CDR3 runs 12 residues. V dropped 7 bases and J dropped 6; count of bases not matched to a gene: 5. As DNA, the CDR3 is TGTGCCAGCATCCTCCAGGGGGCTGAAGCTTTCTTT. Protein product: CASILQGAEAFF.

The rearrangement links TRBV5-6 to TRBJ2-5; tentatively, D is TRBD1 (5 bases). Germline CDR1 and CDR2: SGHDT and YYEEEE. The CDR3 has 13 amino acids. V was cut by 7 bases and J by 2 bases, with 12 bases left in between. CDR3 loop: CASGLGAQETQYF. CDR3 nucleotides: TGTGCCAGCGGCCTTGGGGCACAAGAGACCCAGTACTTC.

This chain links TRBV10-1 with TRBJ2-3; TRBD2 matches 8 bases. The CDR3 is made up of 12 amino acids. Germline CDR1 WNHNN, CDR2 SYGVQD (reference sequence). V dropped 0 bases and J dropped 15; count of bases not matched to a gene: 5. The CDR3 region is CASSESGSGTYF. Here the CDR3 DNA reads TGCGCCAGCAGTGAGTCGGGTAGCGGGACCTATTTT.

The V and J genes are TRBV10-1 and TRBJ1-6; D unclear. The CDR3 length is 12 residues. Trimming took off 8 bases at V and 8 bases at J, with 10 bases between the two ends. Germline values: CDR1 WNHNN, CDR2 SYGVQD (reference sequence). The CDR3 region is CASGDGDSPLHF. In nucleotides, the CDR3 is TGCGCCAGCGGAGACGGGGATTCACCCCTCCACTTT.

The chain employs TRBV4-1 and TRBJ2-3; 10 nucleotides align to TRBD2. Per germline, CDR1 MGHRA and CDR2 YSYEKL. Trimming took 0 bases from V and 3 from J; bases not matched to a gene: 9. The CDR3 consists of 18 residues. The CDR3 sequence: CASSQEGIAGGLTDTQYF. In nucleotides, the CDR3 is TGCGCCAGCAGCCAAGAGGGTATAGCGGGAGGACTTACAGATACGCAGTATTTT.

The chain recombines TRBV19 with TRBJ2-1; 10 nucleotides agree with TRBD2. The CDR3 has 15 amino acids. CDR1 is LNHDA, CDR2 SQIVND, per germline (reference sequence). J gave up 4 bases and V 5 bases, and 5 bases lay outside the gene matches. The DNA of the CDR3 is TGTGCCAGTAGTTCTAGCGGGGGTGAATACAATGAGCAGTTCTTC. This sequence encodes CASSSSGGEYNEQFF.

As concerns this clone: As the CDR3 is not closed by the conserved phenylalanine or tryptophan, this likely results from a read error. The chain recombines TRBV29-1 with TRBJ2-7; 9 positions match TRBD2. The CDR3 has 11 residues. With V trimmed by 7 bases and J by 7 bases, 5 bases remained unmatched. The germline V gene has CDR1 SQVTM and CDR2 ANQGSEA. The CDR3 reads CSARLAEEQYL. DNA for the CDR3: TGCAGCGCTAGACTAGCGGAAGAGCAGTACCTC.